The rows below give T cell receptor beta chains drawn from one sample of a study of cytomegalovirus exposure and HLA in healthy donors. Repertoires were generated with immunoSEQ multiplex PCR, while TCRdb's copy carries only in-frame clones and drops some. The data contain under 130,000 clones, roughly 73% of them seen just once; the ten biggest clones take up over 7.5%. The sequenced material came from PBMCs. The receptors here all came from a woman aged 40 to 55 in good health and CMV-seropositive. Both conserved end residues are part of each CDR3. The D gene is left open where the match is weak. The listing skips clone size in some rows; elsewhere it reads once, few, many or a size class.

J,length,D,V,size,DNA,CDR3
TRBJ1-3,14,.,TRBV6-1,.,TGTGCCAGCAGTGGAGGGTGGGCTGGAAACACCATATATTTT,CASSGGWAGNTIYF
TRBJ2-4,14,TRBD1,TRBV19,.,TGTGCCAGTAAGGGGGCGGGCAGACAAAACATTCAGTACTTC,CASKGAGRQNIQYF
TRBJ2-7,13,.,TRBV10-2,.,TGCGCCAGCACCCCTGGCAGGGCCTACGAGCAGTACTTC,CASTPGRAYEQYF
TRBJ2-7,14,.,TRBV11-3,few,TGTGCCAGCAGCTTAGGCTGGCAGACCTACGAGCAGTACTTC,CASSLGWQTYEQYF
TRBJ2-1,15,.,TRBV5-1,.,TGCGCCAGCACCACTGGTGGTACTAGTTACAATGAGCAGTTCTTC,CASTTGGTSYNEQFF
TRBJ2-2,16,TRBD1,TRBV5-1,.,TGCGCCAGCAGCCCAGGACAGGGTCCGAACACCGGGGAGCTGTTTTTT,CASSPGQGPNTGELFF
TRBJ2-3,15,.,TRBV13,.,TGTGCCAGCAGCTTAGATCGACAGGACACAGATACGCAGTATTTT,CASSLDRQDTDTQYF
TRBJ2-7,15,TRBD2,TRBV28,.,TGTGCCAGCAGTGCACTAGCGGGAGTTCGGTACGAGCAGTACTTC,CASSALAGVRYEQYF
TRBJ2-1,12,.,TRBV28,.,TGTGCCAGCAGTCGCCATAGCTATGAGCAGTTCTTC,CASSRHSYEQFF
TRBJ2-1,19,TRBD2,TRBV10-3,.,TGTGCCATCAGTGATCCCGAGACTAGCGGGAGGGCCCTGGAGCTCGGGCAGTTCTTC,CAISDPETSGRALELGQFF
TRBJ2-7,17,.,TRBV7-6,once,TGTGCCAGCAGCCCCGTTAAGGACAGTCCCGACTCCTACGAGCAGTACTTC,CASSPVKDSPDSYEQYF
TRBJ2-1,15,TRBD2,TRBV2,.,TGTGCCAGCAGTGATCGGTTAGCGGGAGACGGTGAGCAGTTCTTC,CASSDRLAGDGEQFF
TRBJ1-2,16,.,TRBV16,.,TGTGCCAGCAGCCTCCAGCGTGGGAGGGCGGGCTATGGCTACACCTTC,CASSLQRGRAGYGYTF
TRBJ2-6,13,.,TRBV25-1,.,TGTGCCAGCAGTCAGTCTGGGGCCAACGTCCTGACTTTC,CASSQSGANVLTF
TRBJ2-5,14,TRBD1,TRBV11-1,.,TGTGCCAGCAGCTTAGGACAGGGATCTGAGACCCAGTACTTC,CASSLGQGSETQYF
TRBJ1-2,15,.,TRBV4-1,few,TGCGCCAGCAGCCCCCTCTGGAGACAGAACTATGGCTACACCTTC,CASSPLWRQNYGYTF
TRBJ2-1,15,TRBD2,TRBV6-5,once,TGTGCCAGCCGACGTGGGACTAGCGGGGGCAATGAGCAGTTCTTC,CASRRGTSGGNEQFF
TRBJ1-1,14,.,TRBV4-3,.,TGCGCCAGCAGCCAAGAATTGAACAGACATGAAGCTTTCTTT,CASSQELNRHEAFF
TRBJ2-7,19,TRBD1,TRBV9,.,TGTGCCAGCAGCGGACAACATGAGACAGGGGGCTTTACCATCTACGAGCAGTACTTC,CASSGQHETGGFTIYEQYF
TRBJ1-5,17,TRBD1,TRBV15,.,TGTGCCACCAGCTCTAAGGGACAGGGGGCTGGCAATCAGCCCCAGCATTTT,CATSSKGQGAGNQPQHF
TRBJ1-2,18,.,TRBV4-3,few,TGCGCCAGCAGCCAAGAGAGGCTTCGCGGGGGCTGGAACTATGGCTACACCTTC,CASSQERLRGGWNYGYTF
TRBJ1-2,15,.,TRBV6-6,.,TGTGCCAGCAGCCGAATGGACAGCTCTAACTATGGCTACACCTTC,CASSRMDSSNYGYTF
TRBJ2-3,17,TRBD2,TRBV2,few,TGTGCCAGCAGACCAGTAGCGGGAGGGGGGGGCACAGATACGCAGTATTTT,CASRPVAGGGGTDTQYF
TRBJ2-1,12,TRBD2,TRBV11-2,few,TGTGCCAGCAGCTTTCTTCTAGCGGGAGAGATCTTC,CASSFLLAGEIF
TRBJ2-1,13,.,TRBV27,few,TGTGCCAGCAGCTCAGGGTCGGTAAATGAGCAGTTCTTC,CASSSGSVNEQFF
TRBJ1-1,15,TRBD1,TRBV2,once,TGTGCCAGCAGGTACAGGGGGCGATCGAACACTGAAGCTTTCTTT,CASRYRGRSNTEAFF
TRBJ2-1,15,TRBD1,TRBV6-5,.,TGTGCCAGCAGTCTGCGACAGGGCTCCTACAATGAGCAGTTCTTC,CASSLRQGSYNEQFF
TRBJ1-1,16,.,TRBV11-2,.,TGTGCCAGCAGCTTAGTATCAGGGGCCTCGGACACTGAAGCTTTCTTT,CASSLVSGASDTEAFF
TRBJ2-1,16,.,TRBV4-1,.,TGCGCCAGCAGCCAAGAGGTCTCATCCCTATTCAATAAGCAGTTCTTC,CASSQEVSSLFNKQFF
TRBJ2-1,13,TRBD1,TRBV2,.,TGTGCCAGAGGGGACAGGGCATACAATGAGCAGTTCTTC,CARGDRAYNEQFF
TRBJ2-2,14,TRBD1,TRBV5-1,.,TGCGCCAGCAGCTTGGGACAGGGGTCCGGGGAGCTGTTTTTT,CASSLGQGSGELFF
TRBJ2-1,21,.,TRBV12-2,.,TGTGCAAGTCGCTCCTCAGATCCGGGACAGCTTCTCCCGTGGGAGTACAATGAGCAGTTCTTC,CASRSSDPGQLLPWEYNEQFF
TRBJ2-5,15,.,TRBV28,few,TGTGCCAGCAGTTTCTGGGCTAGCACCAAGGAGACCCAGTACTTC,CASSFWASTKETQYF
TRBJ1-4,12,.,TRBV29-1,.,TGCAGCGTGGAGGGAGGGGATGAAAAACTGTTTTTT,CSVEGGDEKLFF
TRBJ2-7,22,TRBD2,TRBV19,.,TGTGCCAGTACGAGCAGTAATAAAATCAACGGGACTAGCGGGAGCCCCTCCTACGAGCAGTACTTC,CASTSSNKINGTSGSPSYEQYF
TRBJ1-1,12,.,TRBV18,.,TGTGCCAGCTCACAAGCGCAGGGTGAAGCTTTCTTT,CASSQAQGEAFF
TRBJ2-1,15,TRBD2,TRBV11-3,.,TGTGCCAGCAGCTCCCTAGCGGGGGCCTACAATGAGCAGTTCTTC,CASSSLAGAYNEQFF
TRBJ2-5,15,.,TRBV5-1,.,TGCGCCAACAGCTTGATTACGGGGAGTGGGGAGACCCAGTACTTC,CANSLITGSGETQYF
TRBJ2-7,16,TRBD2,TRBV2,.,TGTGCCAGCAGTGAAGCCGGCAGCGGGAGAGAATACGAGCAGTACTTC,CASSEAGSGREYEQYF
TRBJ2-3,14,TRBD2,TRBV6-4,few,TGTGCCAGCAGACTAGCGGGAGAGGCAGATACGCAGTATTTT,CASRLAGEADTQYF
TRBJ1-1,13,.,TRBV7-2,.,TGTGCCAGCAGCTTATTCCCCGGGACTGAAGCTTTCTTT,CASSLFPGTEAFF
TRBJ1-4,16,TRBD1,TRBV28,once,TGTACCAGCATCGAGGACAGGGACCCAACTAATGAAAAACTGTTTTTT,CTSIEDRDPTNEKLFF